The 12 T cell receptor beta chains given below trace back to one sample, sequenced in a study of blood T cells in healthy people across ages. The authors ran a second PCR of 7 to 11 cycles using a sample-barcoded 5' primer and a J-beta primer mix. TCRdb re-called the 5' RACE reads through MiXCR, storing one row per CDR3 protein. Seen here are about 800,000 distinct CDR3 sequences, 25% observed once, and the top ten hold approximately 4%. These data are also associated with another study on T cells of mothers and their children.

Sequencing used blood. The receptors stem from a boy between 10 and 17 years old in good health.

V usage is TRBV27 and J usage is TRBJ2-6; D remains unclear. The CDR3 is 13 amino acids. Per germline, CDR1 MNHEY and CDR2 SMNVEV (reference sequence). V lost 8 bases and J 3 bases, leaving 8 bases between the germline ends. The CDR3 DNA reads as TGTGCCAGCGGCCTGAGTGGGGCCAACGTCCTGACTTTC. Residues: CASGLSGANVLTF.

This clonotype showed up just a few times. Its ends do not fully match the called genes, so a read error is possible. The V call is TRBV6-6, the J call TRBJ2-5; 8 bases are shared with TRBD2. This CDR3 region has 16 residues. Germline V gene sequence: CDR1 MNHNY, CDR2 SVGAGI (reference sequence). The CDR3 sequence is CASSYSGTRTQETQYF. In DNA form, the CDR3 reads TGTGCCAGCAGTTACTCCGGGACTAGAACCCAAGAGACCCAATACTTC.

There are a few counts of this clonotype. Written as DNA, the CDR3 is TGCGCCAGCAGCCAGAAAGACAGGGCCTCCTATAATTCACCCCTCCACTTT. Translating gives CASSQKDRASYNSPLHF. This sequence joins TRBV4-3 and TRBJ1-6, with TRBD1 identical over 7 bases. The germline V gene encodes CDR1 LGHNA and CDR2 YSLEER. This CDR3 region has 17 residues. V dropped 3 bases and J dropped 0; count of bases not matched to a gene: 5.

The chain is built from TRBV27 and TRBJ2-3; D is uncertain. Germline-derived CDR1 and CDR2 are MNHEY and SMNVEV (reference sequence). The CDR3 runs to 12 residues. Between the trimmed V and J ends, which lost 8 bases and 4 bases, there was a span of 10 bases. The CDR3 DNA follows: TGTGCCAGCTGGGTCACGGCAGATACGCAGTATTTT. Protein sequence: CASWVTADTQYF.

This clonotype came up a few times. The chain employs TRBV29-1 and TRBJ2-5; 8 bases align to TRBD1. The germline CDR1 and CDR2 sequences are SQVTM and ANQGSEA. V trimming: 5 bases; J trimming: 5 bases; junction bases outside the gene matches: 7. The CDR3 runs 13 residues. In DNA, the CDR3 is TGCAGCGTTTACCAGGGGGCCTCTGAGACCCAGTACTTC. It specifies CSVYQGASETQYF. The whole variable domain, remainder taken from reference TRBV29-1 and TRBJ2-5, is SAVISQKPSRDICQRGTSLTIQCQVDSQVTMMFWYRQQPGQSLTLIATANQGSEATYESGFVIDKFPISRPNLTFSTLTVSNMSPEDSSIYLCSVYQGASETQYFGPGTRLLVL.

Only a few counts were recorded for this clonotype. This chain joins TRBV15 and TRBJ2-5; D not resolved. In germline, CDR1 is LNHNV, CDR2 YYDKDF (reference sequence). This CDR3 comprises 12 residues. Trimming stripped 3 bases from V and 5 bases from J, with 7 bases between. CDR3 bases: TGTGCCACCAGCAGTCCGCGGGAGACCCAGTACTTC. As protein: CATSSPRETQYF.

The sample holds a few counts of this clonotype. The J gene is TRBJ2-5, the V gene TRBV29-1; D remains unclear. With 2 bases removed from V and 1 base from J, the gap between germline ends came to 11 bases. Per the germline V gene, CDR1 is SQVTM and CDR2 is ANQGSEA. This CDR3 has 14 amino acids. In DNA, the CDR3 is TGCAGCGTTGAACCCAGAGACCTCCAAGAGACCCAGTACTTC. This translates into CSVEPRDLQETQYF.

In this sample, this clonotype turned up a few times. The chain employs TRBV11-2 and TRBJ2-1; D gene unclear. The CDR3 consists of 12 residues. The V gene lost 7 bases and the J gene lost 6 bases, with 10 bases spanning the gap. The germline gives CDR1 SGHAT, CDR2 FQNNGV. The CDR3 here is CASTPLSNEQFF. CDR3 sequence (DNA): TGTGCCAGCACCCCCCTTAGCAATGAGCAGTTCTTC.

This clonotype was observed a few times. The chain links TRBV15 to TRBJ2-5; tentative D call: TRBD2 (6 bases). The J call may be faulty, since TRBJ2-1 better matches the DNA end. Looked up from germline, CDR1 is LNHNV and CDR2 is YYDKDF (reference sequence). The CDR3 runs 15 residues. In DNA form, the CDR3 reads TGTGCCACCAGCAGGTCGGGGAGGCCCTACCAAGAGCAGTTCTTC. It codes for CATSRSGRPYQEQFF.

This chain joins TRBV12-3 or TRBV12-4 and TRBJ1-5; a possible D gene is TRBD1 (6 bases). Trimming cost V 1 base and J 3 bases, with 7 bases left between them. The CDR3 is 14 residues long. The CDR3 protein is CASSLGQVNQPQHF. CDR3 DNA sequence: TGTGCCAGCAGTTTAGGACAGGTCAATCAGCCCCAGCATTTT.

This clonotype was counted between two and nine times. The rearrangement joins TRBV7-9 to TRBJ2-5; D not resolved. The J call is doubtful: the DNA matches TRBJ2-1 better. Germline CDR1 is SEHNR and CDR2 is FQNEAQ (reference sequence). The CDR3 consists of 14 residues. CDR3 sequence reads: CASSLGAGSDEQFF. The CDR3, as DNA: TGTGCCAGCAGCTTAGGGGCAGGAAGCGATGAGCAGTTCTTC.

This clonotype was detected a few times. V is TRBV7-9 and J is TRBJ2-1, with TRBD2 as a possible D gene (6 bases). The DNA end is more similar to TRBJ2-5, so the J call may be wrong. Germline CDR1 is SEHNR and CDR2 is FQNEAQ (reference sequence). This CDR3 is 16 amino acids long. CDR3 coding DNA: TGTGCCAGCAGCTCCTACGGGGGAAGCCCCCAAGAGACCCAGTACTTC. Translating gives CASSSYGGSPQETQYF.